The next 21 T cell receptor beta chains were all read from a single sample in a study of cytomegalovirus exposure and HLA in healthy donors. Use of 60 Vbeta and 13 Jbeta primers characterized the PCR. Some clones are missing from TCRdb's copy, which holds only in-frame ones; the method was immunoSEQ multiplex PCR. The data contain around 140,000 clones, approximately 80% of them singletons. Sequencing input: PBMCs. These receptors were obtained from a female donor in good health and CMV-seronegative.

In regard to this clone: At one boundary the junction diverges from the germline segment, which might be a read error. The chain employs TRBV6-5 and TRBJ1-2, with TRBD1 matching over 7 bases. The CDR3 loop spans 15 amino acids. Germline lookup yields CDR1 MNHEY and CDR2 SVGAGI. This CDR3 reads CASSYSRQGNYGYPF. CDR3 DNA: TGTGCCAGCAGTTACTCCCGACAGGGTAACTATGGCTACCCCTTC.

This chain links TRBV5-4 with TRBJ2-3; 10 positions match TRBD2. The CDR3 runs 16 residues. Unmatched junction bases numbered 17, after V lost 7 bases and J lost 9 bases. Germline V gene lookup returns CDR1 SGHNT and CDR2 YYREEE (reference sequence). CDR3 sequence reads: CASSKRAGGPTSTQYF. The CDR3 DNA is TGTGCCAGCTCAAAAAGAGCGGGGGGGCCAACCTCGACGCAGTATTTT. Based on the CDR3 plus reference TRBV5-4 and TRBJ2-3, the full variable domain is ETGVTQSPTHLIKTRGQQVTLRCSSQSGHNTVSWYQQALGQGPQFIFQYYREEENGRGNFPPRFSGLQFPNYSSELNVNALELDDSALYLCASSKRAGGPTSTQYFGPGTRLTVL.

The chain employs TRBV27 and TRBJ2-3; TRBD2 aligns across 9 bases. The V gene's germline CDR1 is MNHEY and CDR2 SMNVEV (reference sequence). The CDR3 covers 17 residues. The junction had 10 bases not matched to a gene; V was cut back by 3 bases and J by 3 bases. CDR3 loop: CASSFIGAGGPTDTQYF. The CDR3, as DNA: TGTGCCAGCAGTTTTATCGGGGCGGGAGGGCCAACAGATACGCAGTATTTT.

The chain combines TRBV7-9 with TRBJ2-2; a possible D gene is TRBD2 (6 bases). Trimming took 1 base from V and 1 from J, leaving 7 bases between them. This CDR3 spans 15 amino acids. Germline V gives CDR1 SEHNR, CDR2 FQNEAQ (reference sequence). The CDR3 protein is CASSLVAENTGELFF. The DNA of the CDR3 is TGTGCCAGCAGCTTAGTAGCGGAGAACACCGGGGAGCTGTTTTTT.

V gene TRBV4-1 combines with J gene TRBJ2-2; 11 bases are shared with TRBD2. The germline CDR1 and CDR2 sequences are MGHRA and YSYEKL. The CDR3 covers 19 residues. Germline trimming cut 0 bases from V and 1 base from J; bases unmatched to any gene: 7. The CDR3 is CASSQDLGSGRVNTGELFF. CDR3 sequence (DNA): TGCGCCAGCAGCCAAGATCTTGGTAGCGGGAGGGTGAACACCGGGGAGCTGTTTTTT.

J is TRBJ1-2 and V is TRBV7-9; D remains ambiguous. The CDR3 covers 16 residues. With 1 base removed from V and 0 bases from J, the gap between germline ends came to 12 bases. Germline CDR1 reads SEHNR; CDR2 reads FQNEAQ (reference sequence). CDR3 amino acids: CASSLDLATANYGYTF. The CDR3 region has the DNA TGTGCCAGCAGCTTAGATTTGGCCACAGCTAACTATGGCTACACCTTC. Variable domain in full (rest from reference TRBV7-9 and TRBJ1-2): DTGVSQNPRHKITKRGQNVTFRCDPISEHNRLYWYRQTLGQGPEFLTYFQNEAQLEKSRLLSDRFSAERPKGSFSTLEIQRTEQGDSAMYLCASSLDLATANYGYTFGSGTRLTVV.

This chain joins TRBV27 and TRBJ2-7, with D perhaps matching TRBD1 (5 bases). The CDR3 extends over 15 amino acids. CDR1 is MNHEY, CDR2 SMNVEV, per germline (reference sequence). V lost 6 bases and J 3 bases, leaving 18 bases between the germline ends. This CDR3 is CASSPLVGAHYEQYF. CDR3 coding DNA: TGTGCCAGCAGCCCCCTCGTTGGGGCCCACTACGAGCAGTACTTC.

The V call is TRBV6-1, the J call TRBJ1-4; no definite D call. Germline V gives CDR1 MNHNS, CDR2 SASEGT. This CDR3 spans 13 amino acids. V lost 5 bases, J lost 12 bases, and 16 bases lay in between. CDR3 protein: CASSSRWGEELFF. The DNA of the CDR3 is TGTGCCAGCAGTTCCAGGTGGGGAGAGGAACTGTTTTTT.

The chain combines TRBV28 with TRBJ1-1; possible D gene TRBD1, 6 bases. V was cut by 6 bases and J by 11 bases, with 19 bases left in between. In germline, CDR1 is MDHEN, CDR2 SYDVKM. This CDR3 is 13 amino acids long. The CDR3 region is CASSLTGTPRAFF. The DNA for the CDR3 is TGTGCCAGCAGCCTCACAGGGACGCCACGGGCTTTCTTT.

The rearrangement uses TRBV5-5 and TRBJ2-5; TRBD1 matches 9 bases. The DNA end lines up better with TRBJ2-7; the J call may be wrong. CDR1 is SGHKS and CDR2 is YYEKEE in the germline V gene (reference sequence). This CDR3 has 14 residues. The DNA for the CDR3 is TGTGCCAGCAGCGCGGGACAGGGATACTACGAGCAGTACTTC. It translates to CASSAGQGYYEQYF.

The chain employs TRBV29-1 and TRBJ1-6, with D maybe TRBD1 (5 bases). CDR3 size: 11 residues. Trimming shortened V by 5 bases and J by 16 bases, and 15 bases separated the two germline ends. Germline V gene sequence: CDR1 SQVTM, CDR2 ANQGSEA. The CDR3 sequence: CSVLPGDSLHF. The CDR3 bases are TGCAGCGTTTTACCAGGAGACAGTCTCCACTTT.

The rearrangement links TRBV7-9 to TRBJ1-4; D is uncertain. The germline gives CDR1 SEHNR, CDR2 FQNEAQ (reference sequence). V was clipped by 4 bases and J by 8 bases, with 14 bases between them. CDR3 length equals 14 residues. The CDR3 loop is CASSSGMGWEKLFF. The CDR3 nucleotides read TGTGCCAGCAGCTCCGGGATGGGGTGGGAAAAACTGTTTTTT.

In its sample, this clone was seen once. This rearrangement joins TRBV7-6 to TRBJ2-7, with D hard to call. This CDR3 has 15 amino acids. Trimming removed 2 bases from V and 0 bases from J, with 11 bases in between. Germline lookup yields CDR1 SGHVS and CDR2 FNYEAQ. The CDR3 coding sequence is TGTGCCAGCAGCTTAACCGAAATGAGCTCCTACGAGCAGTACTTC. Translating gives CASSLTEMSSYEQYF.

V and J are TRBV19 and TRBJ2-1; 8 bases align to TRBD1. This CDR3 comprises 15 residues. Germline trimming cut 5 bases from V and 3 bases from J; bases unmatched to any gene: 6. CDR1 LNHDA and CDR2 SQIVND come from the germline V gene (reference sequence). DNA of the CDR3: TGTGCCAGTAGTGACAGGGGAAGATACTACAATGAGCAGTTCTTC. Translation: CASSDRGRYYNEQFF.

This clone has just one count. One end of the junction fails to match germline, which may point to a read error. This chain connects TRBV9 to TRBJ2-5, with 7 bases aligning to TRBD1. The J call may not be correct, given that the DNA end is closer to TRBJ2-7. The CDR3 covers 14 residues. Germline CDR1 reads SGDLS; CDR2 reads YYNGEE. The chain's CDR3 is CASSVGQGSSEQYF. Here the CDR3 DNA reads TGTGCCAGCAGCGTAGGACAGGGTTCCTCCGAGCAGTACTTC.

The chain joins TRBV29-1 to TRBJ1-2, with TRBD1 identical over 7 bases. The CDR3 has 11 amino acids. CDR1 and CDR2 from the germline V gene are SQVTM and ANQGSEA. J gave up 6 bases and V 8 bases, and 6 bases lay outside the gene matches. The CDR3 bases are TGCAGCTCCGCAGGGGGAGATGGCTACACCTTC. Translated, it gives CSSAGGDGYTF.

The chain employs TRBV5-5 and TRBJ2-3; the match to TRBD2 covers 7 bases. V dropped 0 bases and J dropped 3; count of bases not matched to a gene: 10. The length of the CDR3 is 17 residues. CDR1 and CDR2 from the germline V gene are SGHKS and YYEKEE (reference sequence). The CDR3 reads CASSLAGRRSLTDTQYF. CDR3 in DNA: TGTGCCAGCAGCTTGGCCGGGAGGAGAAGCCTAACAGATACGCAGTATTTT.

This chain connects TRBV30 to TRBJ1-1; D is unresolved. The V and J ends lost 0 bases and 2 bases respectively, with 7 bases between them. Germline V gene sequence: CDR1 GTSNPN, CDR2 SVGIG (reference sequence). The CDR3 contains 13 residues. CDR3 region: CAWSVRGNTEAFF. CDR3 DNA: TGTGCCTGGAGTGTACGGGGAAACACTGAAGCTTTCTTT.

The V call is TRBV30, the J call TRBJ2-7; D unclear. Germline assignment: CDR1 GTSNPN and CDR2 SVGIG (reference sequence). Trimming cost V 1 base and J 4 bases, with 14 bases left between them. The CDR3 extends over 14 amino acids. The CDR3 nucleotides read TGTGCCTGGAGTGAACTCCCCGAAGTTTACGAGCAGTACTTC. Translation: CAWSELPEVYEQYF.

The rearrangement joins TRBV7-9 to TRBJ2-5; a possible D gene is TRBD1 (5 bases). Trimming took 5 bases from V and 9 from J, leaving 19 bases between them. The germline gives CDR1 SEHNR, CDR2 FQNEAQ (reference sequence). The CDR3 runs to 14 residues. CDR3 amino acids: CASSPDSGIQAQYF. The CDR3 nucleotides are TGTGCCAGCAGCCCTGACTCAGGGATTCAGGCCCAGTACTTC.

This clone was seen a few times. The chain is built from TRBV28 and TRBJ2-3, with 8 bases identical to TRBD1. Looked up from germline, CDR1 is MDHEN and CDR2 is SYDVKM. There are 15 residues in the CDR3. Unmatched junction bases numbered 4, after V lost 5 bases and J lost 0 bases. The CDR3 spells CASSQDRASTDTQYF. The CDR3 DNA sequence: TGTGCCAGCAGTCAGGACAGGGCTAGCACAGATACGCAGTATTTT.